This TCR beta chain derives from a study of cytomegalovirus exposure and HLA in healthy donors (dated by TCRdb to about 2017). In the study overall: An earlier analysis of a few hundred of the donors reported under 300 Gb of sequence data and around 120 million unique TCR beta sequences obtained from around 170 million T cells. Approximately 300 gigabases of sequencing data and tens of millions of unique TCR sequences were included in an early release covering several hundred HLA-typed donors. Of the 350 to 400 genotyped donors, over 70% fell in the genetic ancestry cluster associated with self-reported Caucasian donors. The study aimed to test whether cataloging public T cell receptors could reveal signatures of past pathogen exposure. The study profiled the T cell repertoires of 500 to 800 subjects by immunosequencing and related them to cytomegalovirus serostatus. Besides the first cohort of hundreds of subjects, a separate validation cohort made up of roughly 130 different subjects was used. High-throughput TCR immunosequencing, statistical association of individual TCRs with disease status, and machine learning were combined to predict cytomegalovirus infection status. In a later analysis, previously published TCR beta repertoires from 550 to 750 donors were re-analyzed and high-resolution HLA genotyping was added so that TCR occurrence patterns could be studied. The later analysis used no new phenotypic data to find candidate immune exposures, relying instead on TCR beta sequences and their occurrence across donors. In an earlier analysis of more than 550 of the donors, high-throughput TCR beta sequencing was used to judge whether each TCR beta V gene segment behaved as functional or pseudogenic. Donor age, sex, ethnicity and CMV serostatus were compiled alongside the repertoire data. Genome-wide SNP genotypes for about 65% of the 666 donors were used in a later genetic analysis, which treated that subset as a discovery cohort. Every repertoire in the discovery cohort had been generated on one and the same sequencing platform. HLA typing covered class I and class II loci at four-digit resolution. Typing coverage varied by locus: about 620-630 donors for A, B, C, DRB1 and DQB1; 500 to 550 for DQA1; approximately 610 for DPA1; approximately 450 for DPB1. Roughly 5 DR-DQ haplotypes were handled as single units for association and clustering, since linkage in the cohort was strong. Among 398 genotyped donors of the cohort, an average of approximately 240,000 unique TCR beta nucleotide sequences were sequenced per donor, around 20% of them non-productive.

The cohort consisted of 650 to 850 healthy bone marrow donors. Cohort members were all nominally healthy when sampled, although unrecorded immune exposures were likely present. The donor tested CMV seropositive and was one of the 289 seropositive cohort members. Every donor gave a peripheral blood sample, and the peripheral blood mononuclear cells from that sample were used for TCR beta sequencing. Genomic DNA was extracted from the blood cell samples with the Qiagen DNeasy Blood Extraction Kit. Study-level results and caveats: The presence/absence analyses assumed that sequencing depth was roughly uniform across donors, and that assumption may not be true. Correlated functional status among segregating V segments might be attributable to linkage disequilibrium, but an unknown experimental factor could not be ruled out. In a later analysis, most CMV-associated TCR beta chains were found to appear HLA-restricted, with HLA associations seemingly driven largely by CMV exposure. Because some donors lacked HLA typing at each locus, the association tests relied only on the typed subset. A further reported finding was that TCR beta sequences accurately predicted the HLA-A and HLA-B alleles for most subjects in the first cohort. While some public TCRs were present in many individuals, most TCR sequences turned up only very rarely across donors. Because counts were too low, seventeen rarely observed V segments, including chromosome 9 orphons, were excluded from the earlier analysis of around 590 of the donors. In this cohort, only TCR beta chains were sequenced, and detectable features were limited by the absence of alpha or paired-chain data. According to a later analysis, TCR association rates differed among HLA loci, with DRB1 alleles showing the most associated TCRs and HLA-C alleles showing the fewest. According to a later genetic analysis, donors in an Asian-associated ancestry cluster had fewer N-insertions in productive TCRs than the approximately 650-donor mean. In a later analysis, HLA-associated TCR beta chains were found to be more clonally expanded and to have lower generation probabilities than equally common non-associated chains. A group of highly shared sequence variants was considered likely to be a technical artifact of the sequencing pipeline. In an earlier analysis of fewer than 700 of the donors, most TCR beta V segments appeared in productive rearrangements about 87% or about 30% of the time, broadly matching IMGT annotations. Several of the top co-occurrence clusters appeared to be linked to parvovirus B19, influenza, CMV and Epstein-Barr virus, according to a later analysis. A few of the identified cytomegalovirus-associated TCR beta chains were confirmed in vitro to be specific for cytomegalovirus antigens. Some IMGT-functional V segments, including TRBV6-2 and TRBV6-3, could not be distinguished by the 87-base-pair reads and were therefore excluded. The classifier was reported to diagnose cytomegalovirus status with high specificity and sensitivity in both the original cohort and the validation cohort. V-gene and J-gene trimming of TCR beta chains was associated with a missense DCLRE1C variant in a later genetic analysis, and the association was replicated in an independent cohort. For the cohort, immune exposure information was limited to CMV serostatus. The authors suggested that the approach could potentially be extended to other disease states and immunological phenotypes. When HLA alleles, especially DR and DQ, strongly co-occurred, TCR associations were difficult to assign to individual alleles. The study listed approximately 150 TCR beta chains as associated with cytomegalovirus. In a later analysis, about 17,000 TCR beta sequences were associated with specific HLA alleles at a false discovery rate of 0.05.

Receptor libraries were prepared by the immunoSEQ multiplex PCR assay. A mixture of 60 forward primers for TCR Vbeta segments and 13 reverse primers for TCR Jbeta segments was used in the multiplex PCR. The CDR3 region of rearranged TCR beta genes was amplified from genomic DNA by a multiplex PCR assay. The Illumina HiSeq System was used to sequence the amplified TCR beta libraries as 87-base-pair reads. Per the original workflow: Across the 670 or so repertoires, a later analysis counted about 81 million unique TCR beta chains, around 11 million of which were shared by at least two donors. Raw reads were error-corrected and collapsed into unique sequences with a nearest-neighbor algorithm that merged closely related sequences to remove PCR and sequencing errors. CDR3 sequences were aligned to IMGT reference sequences to assign V, D and J gene segments. For a sequence to be retained, at least a six-nucleotide match to both a V gene segment and a J gene segment was required. Rearrangements were called productive when the CDR3 lacked stop codons and stayed in frame with V and J; all others were non-productive. Following IMGT convention, CDR3 was defined as the stretch from the second conserved V-encoded cysteine up to the conserved J-encoded phenylalanine. The earlier analysis of fewer than 750 of the donors excluded sequences that lacked an unambiguous match to a single V gene segment. An earlier analysis of fewer than 750 of the donors classified V segments as functional when productive rearrangements were above 56.7% and as segregating when the standard deviation between donors was above 5%. A statistical classification framework was developed to diagnose cytomegalovirus status using the catalog of TCR beta chain sequences. V and J gene assignment, in a later analysis, came from comparing TCR nucleotide sequences with IMGT/GENE-DB human TR gene sequences. Using the TCRdist pipeline, a later analysis assigned CDR3 sequences along with most-parsimonious VDJ recombination scenarios. In a later analysis, every TCR beta chain was defined by the combination of its CDR3 amino acid sequence and its V-gene family, and reads without a unique V-gene family were dropped. In a later analysis, 500 to 650 highly shared, low-generation-probability nucleotide sequences were removed to address suspected cross-contamination and a sequencing artifact. In a later analysis, a clonal expansion index for each public chain was calculated from normalized within-repertoire ranks of inferred template counts. Generation probabilities in a later analysis came from a VDJ recombination model fitted to out-of-frame rearrangements, and those results were checked against IGoR. A later analysis scored TCR-TCR, TCR-HLA and TCR-CMV co-occurrence with hypergeometric tests, applying a repertoire-size bias correction to TCR pairs. A later analysis estimated false discovery rates by permuting HLA or CMV assignments 20 times. In a later analysis, co-occurring TCRs were grouped using DBSCAN, and TCRdist sequence similarity was added for clustering within HLA-allele-positive subsets. Repertoires with fewer than 30,000 or more than 120,000 public chains were left out of co-occurrence clustering, as were five repertoires with anomalous nucleotide sharing. Held by TCRdb, this immuneACCESS table contains in-frame sequences only and omits some clones. Under half of the omission traces to an unresolved V gene where checked; the cause of the rest is unknown. From that table come the V and J calls and clone size; the DNA was used to work out D and trimming. The sample records more than 85,000 clones, roughly 80% of which are singletons. The ten largest clonotypes hold 8.6% of the sample.

At the junction V is shortened by 3 bases and J by 3 bases; bases outside the gene matches: 4. From cysteine to phenylalanine, the CDR3 is 15 amino acids long. The DNA shown is the 45-base CDR3, in frame from base 1. CDR1 and CDR2 (SGHTA, FQGNSA) derive from the germline V gene. This clone occurred a few times. Its antigen remains undetermined. Base qualities are not at hand, and no much larger clone is one base apart. Sample: PBMCs. The chain is made from TRBV7-2 and TRBJ2-5; 10 central bases correspond to TRBD2. This TCR came from a woman between 40 and 55 years old in good health and CMV-seropositive. This receptor has the CDR3 CASSFTSGTEETQYF. The base sequence is TGTGCCAGCAGCTTTACTAGCGGGACGGAAGAGACCCAGTACTTC.